These 15 T cell receptor beta chains share one sample of origin, sequenced in a study of T cells in Graves' hyperthyroidism and ophthalmopathy (dated by TCRdb to between 2019 and 2020). The receptor library was made with multiplex PCR. TCRdb shows the sequencer as Illumina HiSeq 2000. The TCR beta CDR3 regions were amplified from RNA transcripts. The TCR CDR3 was subjected to a first round of RT-PCR using the HTBI primer set and the Qiagen OneStep RT-PCR kit. TCRdb ran its own pipeline on the public reads, namely fastp trimming at Q25 and MiXCR clone calling, and kept in-frame beta chains. Records with the same CDR3 protein are collapsed into one entry carrying the most frequent genes and DNA. The sample profile shows 500,000 to 650,000 distinct CDR3 sequences; around 15% of them were found once. The ten most abundant clones make up around 13% of the sample. The sample consisted of blood. The receptors here all came from a woman aged 40 to 50 with Graves' hyperthyroidism.

At least ten counts were recorded for this clonotype. The V and J genes are TRBV12-3 or TRBV12-4 and TRBJ2-5; TRBD2 is a possible D gene (5 bases). Trimming stripped 3 bases from V and 4 bases from J, with 12 bases between. The CDR3 contains 14 residues. CDR3 sequence: CASSFEGSGETQYF. The DNA of the CDR3 is TGTGCCAGCAGTTTCGAGGGCTCCGGAGAGACCCAGTACTTC.

Many counts were recorded for this clonotype. The chain employs TRBV30 and TRBJ2-3, with unresolved D. V dropped 2 bases and J dropped 0 bases, with 6 bases sitting between them. The CDR3 runs 13 residues. Germline-derived CDR1 and CDR2 are GTSNPN and SVGIG (reference sequence). The CDR3 DNA follows: TGTGCCTGGAGTTTCGTAAGCACAGATACGCAGTATTTT. Its translation is CAWSFVSTDTQYF.

The sample holds many counts of this clonotype. The chain recombines TRBV9 with TRBJ2-7, with 8 bases fitting TRBD1. The CDR3 runs to 15 residues. J gave up 5 bases and V 0 bases, and 7 bases lay outside the gene matches. Looked up from germline, CDR1 is SGDLS and CDR2 is YYNGEE. CDR3 amino acids: CASSVETGVGHEQYF. As DNA, the CDR3 is TGTGCCAGCAGCGTAGAGACAGGGGTGGGCCACGAGCAGTACTTC.

This clonotype was found many times. V gene TRBV29-1 combines with J gene TRBJ2-5; D gene uncertain. Per germline, CDR1 SQVTM and CDR2 ANQGSEA. The CDR3 extends over 11 amino acids. The V gene lost 1 base and the J gene lost 4 bases, with 4 bases spanning the gap. For the CDR3, the DNA is TGCAGCGTTGAAGTTGCAGAGACCCAGTACTTC. Translated: CSVEVAETQYF.

This clonotype was found many times. The chain links TRBV24-1 to TRBJ2-1, with D possibly being TRBD2 (6 bases). The germline CDR1 and CDR2 sequences are KGHDR and SFDVKD. V lost 3 bases, J lost 7 bases, and 18 bases lay in between. The CDR3 contains 16 residues. The CDR3 sequence is CATSDPGTRLSNEQFF. The CDR3 DNA reads TGTGCCACCAGTGATCCCGGGACTCGCCTTTCGAATGAGCAGTTCTTC.

This clonotype was counted many times. The V and J genes are TRBV15 and TRBJ2-7; 7 nucleotides line up with TRBD1. Unmatched junction bases numbered 7, after V lost 4 bases and J lost 1 base. Germline CDR1 and CDR2: LNHNV and YYDKDF (reference sequence). The CDR3 is 15 residues long. In nucleotides, the CDR3 is TGTGCCACCAGCATCACGACAGGGTCGTCCTACGAGCAGTACTTC. Translating it yields CATSITTGSSYEQYF.

In its sample, this clonotype was seen a few times. The chain has TRBV19 and TRBJ1-5; D is possibly TRBD1 (6 bases). Trimming stripped 4 bases from V and 0 bases from J, with 13 bases between. This CDR3 is built from 16 residues. Germline V lookup: CDR1 LNHDA, CDR2 SQIVND (reference sequence). CDR3 loop: CASSTGTQISNQPQHF. The CDR3 region has the DNA TGTGCCAGTAGTACCGGGACACAAATTAGCAATCAGCCCCAGCATTTT.

This clonotype came up a few times. The V gene is TRBV5-1, the J gene TRBJ2-5, with a weak D call TRBD2 (6 bases). The V gene lost 5 bases and the J gene lost 1 base, with 12 bases spanning the gap. The length of the CDR3 is 14 residues. The germline V gene has CDR1 SGHRS and CDR2 YFSETQ. In nucleotides, the CDR3 is TGCGCCAGCAGTAACCGGGACTCCCAAGAGACCCAGTACTTC. Its protein is CASSNRDSQETQYF.

This clonotype was picked up many times. The V gene is TRBV20-1, the J gene TRBJ2-1, with 15 bases matching TRBD2. V was pared by 7 bases and J by 8 bases, with 9 bases of the junction left unmatched. Germline V gene lookup returns CDR1 DFQATT and CDR2 SNEGSKA (reference sequence). This CDR3 spans 15 amino acids. The CDR3 coding sequence is TGCAGTGTTCTGAGGACTAGCGGGAGGGAGTATGAGCAGTTCTTC. Its translation is CSVLRTSGREYEQFF.

This clonotype has a count of ten or more. DNA of the CDR3: TGTGCCACCAGTGATTTGGCTCCCGGACTAGCGGGATCAGATACGCAGTATTTT. Translating it yields CATSDLAPGLAGSDTQYF. The chain couples TRBV24-1 to TRBJ2-3; the match to TRBD2 covers 12 bases. Germline V gene data show CDR1 as KGHDR and CDR2 as SFDVKD. The CDR3 totals 18 residues. V dropped 0 bases and J dropped 4; count of bases not matched to a gene: 7.

This clonotype came up many times. The genes are TRBV30 and TRBJ2-7, with TRBD1 matching 10 bases. V lost 4 bases, J lost 2 bases, and 5 bases stayed unmatched. This CDR3 contains 14 residues. From germline, CDR1 is GTSNPN and CDR2 SVGIG (reference sequence). The CDR3 sequence is CAWTSGTGAYEQYF. CDR3 sequence (DNA): TGTGCCTGGACGAGCGGGACAGGGGCCTACGAGCAGTACTTC.

The chain links TRBV19 to TRBJ2-1, with a tentative D call TRBD2 (6 bases). V was trimmed by 2 bases and J by 3 bases, leaving 11 bases between them. Germline CDR1 reads LNHDA; CDR2 reads SQIVND (reference sequence). The CDR3 is made up of 15 amino acids. The CDR3 loop reads CASSISRGSYNEQFF. CDR3 nucleotide sequence: TGTGCCAGTAGTATATCTCGGGGGAGCTACAATGAGCAGTTCTTC. Variable domain in full (rest from reference TRBV19 and TRBJ2-1): DGGITQSPKYLFRKEGQNVTLSCEQNLNHDAMYWYRQDPGQGLRLIYYSQIVNDFQKGDIAEGYSVSREKKESFPLTVTSAQKNPTAFYLCASSISRGSYNEQFFGPGTRLTVL.

As concerns this clonotype: A read error may explain this, as a much larger clone is one base away. No conserved phenylalanine or tryptophan is present at the end of the CDR3, so a read error is the likely explanation. The chain links TRBV5-1 to TRBJ2-1, with 7 bases lining up with TRBD2. V shed 4 bases and J 9 bases; nucleotides not matched to a gene: 4. Germline V lookup: CDR1 SGHRS, CDR2 YFSETQ. The CDR3 contains 12 residues. The CDR3 DNA reads TGCGCCAGCAGCAGACTAGCTGCTGAGCAGTTCATC. Residues: CASSRLAAEQFI.

This clonotype was seen at least ten times. The chain carries TRBV12-3 or TRBV12-4 and TRBJ2-7; the match to TRBD2 covers 11 bases. The V segment lost 4 bases and the J segment 3 bases; nucleotides outside the gene matches: 2. CDR3 length: 14 amino acids. The CDR3 nucleotides are TGTGCCAGCAGTTGGGGACTAGCGGACTACGAGCAGTACTTC. Protein product: CASSWGLADYEQYF.

This clonotype was seen only a few times. The rearrangement links TRBV7-2 to TRBJ2-1; 9 bases align to TRBD2. The V and J ends lost 3 bases and 6 bases, in that order; junction bases with no gene match: 6. Germline V gives CDR1 SGHTA, CDR2 FQGNSA. There are 15 residues in the CDR3. CDR3 amino acids: CASSFGTSKINEQFF. CDR3 nucleotides: TGTGCCAGCAGCTTCGGGACTAGCAAAATCAATGAGCAGTTCTTC.